The rows below give T cell receptor beta chains drawn from one sample of a study of HIV-infected patients and healthy controls. TCRdb reanalysed the 5' RACE reads using MiXCR and keeps one entry per CDR3 protein. Here the sample spans over 15,000 distinct CDR3 sequences, approximately 5.8% being singletons. Sequenced sample: blood. Every receptor here comes from an adult in good health. The CDR3 runs from the conserved cysteine through the conserved F or W. A D gene is named only where the DNA matches it firmly. Clone size is shown for a subset of rows, as once, few, many or a class of expanded clone.

d_gene: TRBD1
v_gene: TRBV19
abundance: NA
j_gene: TRBJ2-5
CDR3aa: CASKRRGQEVRETQYF
CDR3nt: TGTGCCAGTAAGCGGAGAGGACAGGAGGTCCGAGAGACCCAGTACTTC

d_gene: NA
v_gene: TRBV5-1
abundance: many
j_gene: TRBJ2-3
CDR3aa: CASSLVGTDTQYF
CDR3nt: TGCGCCAGCAGCTTGGTGGGCACAGATACGCAGTATTTT

d_gene: TRBD1
v_gene: TRBV11-2
abundance: many
j_gene: TRBJ2-1
CDR3aa: CASRAGRGLPPSYNEQFF
CDR3nt: TGTGCCAGCAGGGCCGGCAGGGGGTTGCCCCCCTCCTACAATGAGCAGTTCTTC

d_gene: TRBD1
v_gene: TRBV3-1
abundance: medium-sized
j_gene: TRBJ1-2
CDR3aa: CASSQEAGGPLGYTF
CDR3nt: TGTGCCAGCAGCCAAGAAGCAGGGGGCCCTCTTGGCTACACCTTC

d_gene: TRBD1
v_gene: TRBV5-1
abundance: NA
j_gene: TRBJ2-7
CDR3aa: CASSWGGTGNEQYF
CDR3nt: TGCGCCAGCAGCTGGGGGGGGACAGGGAACGAGCAGTACTTC

d_gene: NA
v_gene: TRBV27
abundance: many
j_gene: TRBJ1-5
CDR3aa: CASSLLWRSGGDNQPQHF
CDR3nt: TGTGCCAGCAGTTTGCTTTGGCGTTCCGGGGGCGACAATCAGCCCCAGCATTTT

d_gene: TRBD1
v_gene: TRBV5-1
abundance: many
j_gene: TRBJ1-1
CDR3aa: CASSVRTGHTEAFF
CDR3nt: TGCGCCAGCAGCGTTAGGACAGGCCACACTGAAGCTTTCTTT

d_gene: NA
v_gene: TRBV5-1
abundance: many
j_gene: TRBJ2-3
CDR3aa: CASSNDRKRTDTQYF
CDR3nt: TGCGCCAGCAGCAACGACAGGAAACGCACAGATACGCAGTATTTT

d_gene: TRBD1
v_gene: TRBV18
abundance: many
j_gene: TRBJ1-2
CDR3aa: CASSPTTGYDYGYTF
CDR3nt: TGTGCCAGCTCACCAACGACAGGGTATGACTATGGCTACACCTTC

d_gene: NA
v_gene: TRBV6-2/TRBV6-3
abundance: many
j_gene: TRBJ1-5
CDR3aa: CASSRSADPNQPQHF
CDR3nt: TGTGCCAGCAGTCGGTCAGCAGACCCAAATCAGCCCCAGCATTTT

d_gene: TRBD1
v_gene: TRBV5-1
abundance: NA
j_gene: TRBJ1-5
CDR3aa: CASSPDGQGDAPQHF
CDR3nt: TGCGCCAGCAGCCCGGATGGACAGGGAGATGCGCCCCAGCATTTT